Detailed here is one TCR beta chain. Patients from Seattle were sampled longitudinally, starting during active infection. Per the authors' pipeline: Nucleated cell counts were estimated from reference gene primer amplification. Method: immunoSEQ multiplex PCR; TCRdb's copy keeps in-frame clones and lacks some. For V, J and clone size, that table is used; D and trimming come from the DNA. The sample includes about 360,000 clones, approximately 86% of them seen just once. This sample is drawn from a study of blood T cell repertoires in COVID-19. Study-wide context: Some COVID-19 samples were acute and others convalescent; all came from the United States, Italy and Spain. From T cells, B-cell-depleted T cells, or PBMCs came the material, which was cDNA or gDNA.

The germline V gene has CDR1 LNHNV and CDR2 YYDKDF (reference sequence). The CDR3 runs to 15 residues. V lost 0 bases to trimming and J lost 4 bases, with 9 bases between them. This rearrangement joins TRBV15 to TRBJ1-4; possible D gene TRBD1, 6 bases. The sample was peripheral blood. The TCR comes from a woman aged 55-69 years with COVID-19, enrolled during active disease. For the CDR3, the DNA is TGTGCCACCAGCAGAGACCAGGACAGTAATGAAAAACTGTTTTTT. This gives the protein CATSRDQDSNEKLFF. Looking up the rest from reference TRBV15 and TRBJ1-4 gives the full variable domain: DAMVIQNPRYQVTQFGKPVTLSCSQTLNHNVMYWYQQKSSQAPKLLFHYYDKDFNNEADTPDNFQSRRPNTSFCFLDIRSPGLGDTAMYLCATSRDQDSNEKLFFGSGTQLSVL.